This T cell receptor (beta chain) was obtained from a study of cytomegalovirus exposure and HLA in healthy donors. CDR3 size: 15 residues. Per the germline V gene, CDR1 is SGHRS and CDR2 is YFSETQ. Trimming shortened V by 0 bases and J by 0 bases, and 7 bases separated the two germline ends. The PCR was carried out with 60 Vbeta primers and 13 Jbeta primers. The assay was immunoSEQ multiplex PCR, and TCRdb's table has in-frame clones only and misses some. Of approximately 180,000 clones listed, more than 75% are singletons. There are a few counts of this clone. The sequencing input was PBMCs. The V and J genes are TRBV5-1 and TRBJ2-1; D remains ambiguous. This receptor was obtained from a girl under three years old in good health and CMV-seronegative. CDR3 nucleotide sequence: TGCGCCAGCAGCTTGGCCTCTAGCTCCTACAATGAGCAGTTCTTC. Amino acid sequence: CASSLASSSYNEQFF. The whole variable domain, remainder taken from reference TRBV5-1 and TRBJ2-1, is KAGVTQTPRYLIKTRGQQVTLSCSPISGHRSVSWYQQTPGQGLQFLFEYFSETQRNKGNFPGRFSGRQFSNSRSEMNVSTLELGDSALYLCASSLASSSYNEQFFGPGTRLTVL.